By proportion, the clone carrying this T cell receptor beta chain is medium-sized. The antigen is undetermined. Deletions cut 5 bases from V and 6 bases from J, with 8 bases between. CDR1 SEHNR and CDR2 FQNEAQ come from the germline V gene (reference sequence). This CDR3 has 13 amino acids. General study findings and limits: The TCR gene usage of tumor memory CD4+ T cells clustered together with blood and lymph node memory CD4+ cells and with lymph node naive CD4+ cells.

After constant-region reverse-primer amplification, full-length variable regions underwent semi-nested PCR with Nested Universal Primer A. A single record per CDR3 protein comes from TCRdb applying MiXCR to the 5' RACE reads. In the table there are about 40,000 distinct CDR3 sequences, under 20% of which are singletons. Naive CD4+ cells had CD25+ Tregs removed. This chain links TRBV7-9 with TRBJ1-6; possibly TRBD1 for D (5 bases). The TCR originated in a female donor with breast cancer. The sequencing sample was made of naive CD4+ T cells sorted from a lymph node. This sample's subset: naive CD4+ T cells, CD4+CD45RA+CD25-. Here the CDR3 DNA reads TGTGCCAGCAGCCGGGGGACTAATTCACCCCTCCACTTT. Its translation: CASSRGTNSPLHF.